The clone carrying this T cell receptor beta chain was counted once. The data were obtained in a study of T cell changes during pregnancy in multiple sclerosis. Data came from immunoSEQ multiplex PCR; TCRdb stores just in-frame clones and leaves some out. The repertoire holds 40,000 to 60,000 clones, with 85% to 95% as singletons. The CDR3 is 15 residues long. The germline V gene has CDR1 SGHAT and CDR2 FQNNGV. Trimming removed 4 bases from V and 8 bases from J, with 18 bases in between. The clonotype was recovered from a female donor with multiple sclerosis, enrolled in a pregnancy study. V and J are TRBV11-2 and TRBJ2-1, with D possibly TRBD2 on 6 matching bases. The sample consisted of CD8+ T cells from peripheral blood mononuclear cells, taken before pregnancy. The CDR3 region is CASSSKRGGGHEQFF. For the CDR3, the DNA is TGTGCCAGCAGCTCGAAGAGGGGAGGTGGCCATGAGCAGTTCTTC.